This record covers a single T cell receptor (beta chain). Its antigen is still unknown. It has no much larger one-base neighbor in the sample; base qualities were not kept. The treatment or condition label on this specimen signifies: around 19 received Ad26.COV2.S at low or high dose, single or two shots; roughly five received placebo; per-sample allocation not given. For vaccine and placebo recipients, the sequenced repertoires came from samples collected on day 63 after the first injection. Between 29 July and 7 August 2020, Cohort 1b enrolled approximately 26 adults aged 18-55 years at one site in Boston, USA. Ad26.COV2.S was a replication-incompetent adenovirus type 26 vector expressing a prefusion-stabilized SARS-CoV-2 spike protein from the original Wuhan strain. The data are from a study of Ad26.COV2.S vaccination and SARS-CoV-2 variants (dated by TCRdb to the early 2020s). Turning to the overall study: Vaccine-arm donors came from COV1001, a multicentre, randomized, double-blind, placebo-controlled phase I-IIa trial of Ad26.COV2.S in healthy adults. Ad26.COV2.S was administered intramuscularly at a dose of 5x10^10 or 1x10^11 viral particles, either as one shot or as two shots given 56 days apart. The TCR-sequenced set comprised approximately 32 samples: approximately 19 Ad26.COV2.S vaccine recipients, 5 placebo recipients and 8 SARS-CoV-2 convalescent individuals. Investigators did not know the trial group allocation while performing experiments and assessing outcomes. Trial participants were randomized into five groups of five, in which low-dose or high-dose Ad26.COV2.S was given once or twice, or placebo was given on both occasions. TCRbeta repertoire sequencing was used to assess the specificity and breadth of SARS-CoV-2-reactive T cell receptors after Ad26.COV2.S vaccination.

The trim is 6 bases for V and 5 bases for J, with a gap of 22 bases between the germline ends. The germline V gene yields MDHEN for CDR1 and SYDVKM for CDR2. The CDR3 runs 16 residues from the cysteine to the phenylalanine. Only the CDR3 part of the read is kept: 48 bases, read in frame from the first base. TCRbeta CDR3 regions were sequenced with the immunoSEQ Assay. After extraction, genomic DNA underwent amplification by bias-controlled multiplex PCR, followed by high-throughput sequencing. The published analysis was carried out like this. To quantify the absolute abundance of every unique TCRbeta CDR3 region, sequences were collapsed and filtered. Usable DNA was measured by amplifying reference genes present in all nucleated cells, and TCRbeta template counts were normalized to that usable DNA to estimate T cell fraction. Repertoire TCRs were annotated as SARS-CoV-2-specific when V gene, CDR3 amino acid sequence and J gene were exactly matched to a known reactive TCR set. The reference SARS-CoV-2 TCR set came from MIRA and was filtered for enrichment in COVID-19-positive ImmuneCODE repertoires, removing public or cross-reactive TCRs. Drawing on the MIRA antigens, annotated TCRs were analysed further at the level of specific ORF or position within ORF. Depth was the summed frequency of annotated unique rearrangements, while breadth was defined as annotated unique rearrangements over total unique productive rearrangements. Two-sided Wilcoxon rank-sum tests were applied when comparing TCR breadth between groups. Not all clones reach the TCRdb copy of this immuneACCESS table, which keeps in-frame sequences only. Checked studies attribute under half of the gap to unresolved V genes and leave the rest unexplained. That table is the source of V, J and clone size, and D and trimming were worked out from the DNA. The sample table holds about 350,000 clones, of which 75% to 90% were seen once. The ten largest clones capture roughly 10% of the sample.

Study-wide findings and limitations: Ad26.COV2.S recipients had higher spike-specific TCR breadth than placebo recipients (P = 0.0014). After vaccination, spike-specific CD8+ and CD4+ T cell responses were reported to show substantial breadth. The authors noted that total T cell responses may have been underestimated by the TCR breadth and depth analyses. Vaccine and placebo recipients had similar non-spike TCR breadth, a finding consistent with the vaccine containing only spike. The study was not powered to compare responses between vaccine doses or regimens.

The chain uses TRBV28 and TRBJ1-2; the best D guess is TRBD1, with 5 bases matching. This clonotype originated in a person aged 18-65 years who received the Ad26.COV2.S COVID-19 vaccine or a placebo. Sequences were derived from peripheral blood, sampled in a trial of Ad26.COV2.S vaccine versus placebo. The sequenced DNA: TGTGCCAGCAGCTCCCCGAGAAGGGGTGGAACTTATGGCTACACCTTC. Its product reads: CASSSPRRGGTYGYTF.